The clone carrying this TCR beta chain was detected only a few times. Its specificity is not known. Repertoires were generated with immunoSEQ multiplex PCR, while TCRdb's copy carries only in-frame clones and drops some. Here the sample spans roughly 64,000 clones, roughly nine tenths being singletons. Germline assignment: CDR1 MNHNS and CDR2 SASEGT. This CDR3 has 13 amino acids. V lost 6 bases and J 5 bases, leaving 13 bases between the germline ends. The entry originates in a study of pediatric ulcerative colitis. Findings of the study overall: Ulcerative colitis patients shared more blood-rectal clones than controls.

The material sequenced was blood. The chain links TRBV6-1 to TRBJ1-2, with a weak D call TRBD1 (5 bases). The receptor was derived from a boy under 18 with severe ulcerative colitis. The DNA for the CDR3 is TGTGCCAGCAGGAGCCAGGGAGATTATGGCTACACCTTC. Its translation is CASRSQGDYGYTF.